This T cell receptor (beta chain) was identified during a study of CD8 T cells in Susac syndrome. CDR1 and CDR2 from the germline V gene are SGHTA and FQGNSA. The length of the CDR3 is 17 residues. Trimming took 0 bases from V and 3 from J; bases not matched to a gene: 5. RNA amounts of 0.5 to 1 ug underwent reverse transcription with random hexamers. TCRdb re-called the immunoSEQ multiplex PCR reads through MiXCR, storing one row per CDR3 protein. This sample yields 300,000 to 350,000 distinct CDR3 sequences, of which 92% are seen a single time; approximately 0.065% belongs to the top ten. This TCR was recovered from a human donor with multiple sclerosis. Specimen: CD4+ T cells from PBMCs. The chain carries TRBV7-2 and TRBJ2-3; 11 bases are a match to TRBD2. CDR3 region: CASSLAISGGGTDTQYF. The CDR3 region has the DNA TGTGCCAGCAGCTTAGCGATTAGCGGGGGGGGGACAGATACGCAGTATTTT.